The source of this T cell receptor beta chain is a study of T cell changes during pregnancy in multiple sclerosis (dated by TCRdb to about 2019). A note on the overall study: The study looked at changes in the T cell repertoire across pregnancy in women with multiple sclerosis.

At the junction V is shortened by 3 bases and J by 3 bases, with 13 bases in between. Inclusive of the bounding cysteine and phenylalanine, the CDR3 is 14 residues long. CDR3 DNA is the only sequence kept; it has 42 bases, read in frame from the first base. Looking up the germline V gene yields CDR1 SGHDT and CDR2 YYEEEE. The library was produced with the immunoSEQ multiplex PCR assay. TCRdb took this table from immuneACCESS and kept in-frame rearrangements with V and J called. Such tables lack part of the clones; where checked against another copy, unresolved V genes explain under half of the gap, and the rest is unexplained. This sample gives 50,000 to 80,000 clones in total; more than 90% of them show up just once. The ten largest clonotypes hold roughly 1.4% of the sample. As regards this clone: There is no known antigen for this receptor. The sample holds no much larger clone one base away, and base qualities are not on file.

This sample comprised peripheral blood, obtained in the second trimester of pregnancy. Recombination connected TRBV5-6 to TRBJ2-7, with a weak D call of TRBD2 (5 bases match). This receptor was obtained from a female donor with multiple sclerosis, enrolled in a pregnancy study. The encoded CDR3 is CASSSLLDFYEQYF. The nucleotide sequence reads TGTGCCAGCAGCTCCCTTTTGGACTTCTACGAGCAGTACTTC.